This T cell receptor (beta chain) was recovered during a study of shared clonotypes between healthy human individuals. Across the whole study: There were three CD4 naive, three CD4 memory, two CD8 naive and one CD8 memory plates per donor.

Assay execution took place at the deep level. Method: immunoSEQ multiplex PCR; TCRdb's copy keeps in-frame clones and lacks some. The sample yields around 2.5 million clones, 80% to 95% seen once. With V trimmed by 1 base and J by 3 bases, 11 bases remained unmatched. This CDR3 has 17 residues. CDR1 and CDR2 (germline): SGDLS, YYNGEE. The sequenced sample was naive CD4+ T cells from PBMCs. Specified subset: CD45RA+ positively selected. The rearrangement links TRBV9 to TRBJ2-5; TRBD1 agrees at 8 bases. This sequence originates from a man between 18 and 35 years old in good health. Some clones in this sample may be carry-over from other donors' samples. CDR3 in amino acids: CASSVFGQGFSEETQYF. The CDR3 bases are TGTGCCAGCAGCGTATTTGGACAGGGATTTTCGGAAGAGACCCAGTACTTC.